This T cell receptor (beta chain) originates from a study of Ad26.COV2.S vaccination and SARS-CoV-2 variants. Study context: The Ad26.COV2.S arm of the COV1001 trial was where the donor was placed. In the study, Ad26.COV2.S was injected intramuscularly once, or twice 56 days apart. Study-wide points: Placebo and vaccine recipients had non-spike TCR breadth that was similar. Responses of spike-specific T cells (both CD8+ and CD4+) reportedly showed substantial breadth after vaccination.

Notes on this clone: The antigen is not known.

Treatment denoted: roughly 19 received Ad26.COV2.S at low or high dose, single or two shots; 5 received placebo; per-sample allocation not given. Day 63 following the first vaccine or placebo injection was when the samples were taken. Measured with immunoSEQ multiplex PCR; TCRdb has only the in-frame clones, and not every one. The sample has about 430,000 clones, about nine tenths seen once. V dropped 8 bases and J dropped 7; count of bases not matched to a gene: 3. CDR1 and CDR2 (germline): SEHNR, FQNEAQ (reference sequence). There are 13 residues in the CDR3. The chain has TRBV7-9 and TRBJ2-1; TRBD2 aligns across 12 bases. The starting material was peripheral blood, obtained in a trial of Ad26.COV2.S vaccine versus placebo. The sequence was collected from a person between 18 and 65 years old who received the Ad26.COV2.S COVID-19 vaccine or a placebo. CDR3 amino acids: CASGTSGSNEQFF. The CDR3 bases are TGTGCCAGCGGGACTAGCGGGTCAAATGAGCAGTTCTTC.